The sequence of this T cell receptor (beta chain) was determined in a study of graft-versus-host responses after intestinal transplantation. Study at large: Recipients were all induced with anti-thymocyte globulin, then given tacrolimus and steroids for approximately three years.

About this clone itself: Its antigen is as yet unknown.

Study-level results: Declining HvG levels early post-transplant were linked to peak circulating GvH clone levels.

TCRdb's table, derived via immunoSEQ multiplex PCR, lists solely in-frame clones and lacks some. The sample has about 36,000 clones, approximately 94% seen once. The J segment lost 7 bases and the V segment lost 0 bases, leaving 7 bases of the junction unmatched. Looked up from germline, CDR1 is SGDLS and CDR2 is YYNGEE. The CDR3 is 16 amino acids. The source material was unstimulated CD4+ T cells sorted from spleen or lymph node cells, sampled before transplant. The TCR was taken from a human donor who was the organ donor for an intestinal transplant. This chain connects TRBV9 to TRBJ2-5; 12 positions match TRBD2. The CDR3 loop reads CASSVDASGGVGTQYF. The CDR3 DNA reads as TGTGCCAGCAGCGTAGATGCTAGCGGGGGGGTGGGGACCCAGTACTTC.